This TCR beta chain was captured by sequencing in a study of shared clonotypes between healthy human individuals. About this clone itself: At one end the junction does not follow the germline gene, possibly because of a read error.

The method was immunoSEQ multiplex PCR; TCRdb's version includes in-frame clones alone and lacks a portion of them. The data contain some 2.1 million clones, over 85% of them singletons. The CDR3 contains 16 residues. Germline V gene sequence: CDR1 SGHTA, CDR2 FQGNSA. The sequence was obtained from a man in his late teens or twenties in good health. Specimen: naive CD4+ T cells sorted from blood. Subset denoted: CD45RA+ positively selected. The chain combines TRBV7-2 with TRBJ1-2; D is possibly TRBD1 (6 bases). The CDR3 nucleotides are TGTGCCAGCAGCTTAGTTGGTTCCGGGGGCCTCAATACGTACGCCTTC. Translation: CASSLVGSGGLNTYAF.